This T cell receptor (beta chain) was captured by sequencing in a study of blood T cell repertoires in COVID-19. The protocol was immunoSEQ multiplex PCR, while the TCRdb copy is restricted to in-frame clones and leaves out a portion. Of about 280,000 clones in the sample, roughly 86% were seen once. The germline CDR1 and CDR2 sequences are SGHVS and FQNEAQ. The CDR3 length is 13 residues. V gave up 9 bases and J gave up 4 bases, with 15 bases separating them. The clonotype was recovered from a woman aged 30 to 39 who had recovered from COVID-19. The chain links TRBV7-8 to TRBJ1-2; D is unclear. The sequencing input was peripheral blood. The CDR3 DNA reads TGTGCCAGTCGACCGACTGCCGCCTATGGCTACACCTTC. Encoded protein: CASRPTAAYGYTF.